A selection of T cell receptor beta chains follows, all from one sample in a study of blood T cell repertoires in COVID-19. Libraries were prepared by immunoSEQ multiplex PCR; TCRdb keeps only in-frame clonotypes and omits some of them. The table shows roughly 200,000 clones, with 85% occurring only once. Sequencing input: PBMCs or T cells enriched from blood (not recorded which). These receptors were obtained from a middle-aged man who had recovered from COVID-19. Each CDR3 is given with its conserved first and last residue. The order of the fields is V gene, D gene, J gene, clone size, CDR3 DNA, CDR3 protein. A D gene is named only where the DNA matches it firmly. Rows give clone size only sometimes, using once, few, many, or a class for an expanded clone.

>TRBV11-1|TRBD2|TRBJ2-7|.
TGTGCCAGCAGCGTCGAGCGGGAGAGAGTCTACGAGCAGTACTTC
CASSVERERVYEQYF
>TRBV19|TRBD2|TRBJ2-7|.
TGTGCCAGTAGTACTTGGGGCGGGAGATCCTACGAGCAGTACTTC
CASSTWGGRSYEQYF
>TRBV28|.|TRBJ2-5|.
TGTGCCAGCAGTTCCCGAGGGTACGGAGAGACCCAGTACTTC
CASSSRGYGETQYF
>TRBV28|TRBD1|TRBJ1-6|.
TGTGCCAGTTGCAGGACAGGGAGATCACCCCTCCACTTT
CASCRTGRSPLHF
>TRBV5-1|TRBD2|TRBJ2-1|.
TGCGCCAGCAGCCATGGACTAGCGGGTAATGAGCAGTTCTTC
CASSHGLAGNEQFF
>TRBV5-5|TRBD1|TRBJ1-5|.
TGTGCCAGCAGCGCCACCGCCGGGACAGGGTTTGGTCAGCCCCAGCATTTT
CASSATAGTGFGQPQHF
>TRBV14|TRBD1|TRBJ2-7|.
TGTGCCAGCAGCCAATTCGGACAGGGTTCCTACGAGCAGTACTTC
CASSQFGQGSYEQYF
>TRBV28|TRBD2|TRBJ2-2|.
TGTGCCAGCACCCAGACTAGCCTCGGCCCCGGGGAGCTGTTTTTT
CASTQTSLGPGELFF
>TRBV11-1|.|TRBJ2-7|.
TGTGCCAGCAGCTTAGCCCGGGGGAGCTCCTACGAGCAGTACTTC
CASSLARGSSYEQYF
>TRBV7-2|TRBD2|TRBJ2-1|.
TGTGCCAGCAGCCAGGGACTAGGGACTACCGAGCAGTTCTTC
CASSQGLGTTEQFF
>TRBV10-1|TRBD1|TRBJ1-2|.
TGCGCCAGCAGCGCTGACAGGGAACGAGGCTACACCTTC
CASSADRERGYTF
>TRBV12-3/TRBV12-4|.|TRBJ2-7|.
TGTGCCAGCAGTCCAAGAGGCTACGAGCAGTACTTC
CASSPRGYEQYF
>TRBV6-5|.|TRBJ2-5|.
TGTGCCAGCACCCCAAACAGGGGAGGCCGAGAGACCCAGTACTTC
CASTPNRGGRETQYF
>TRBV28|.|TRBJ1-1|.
TGTGCCAGCAGCTACTTGGGGGACTACACTGAAGCTTTCTTT
CASSYLGDYTEAFF
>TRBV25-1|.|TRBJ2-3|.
TGTGCCAGCACGAGGGGGGATACGCAGTATTTT
CASTRGDTQYF
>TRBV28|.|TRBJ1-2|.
TGTGCCAGCAGTTCCCGTATATATGGCTACACCTTC
CASSSRIYGYTF
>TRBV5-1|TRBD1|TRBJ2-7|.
TGCGCCAGCAGCTTGGCCGGGACAGGGGACGAGCAGTACTTC
CASSLAGTGDEQYF
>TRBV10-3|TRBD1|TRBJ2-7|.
TGTGCCATCCTGGGACAGGAATCTTTCGAGCAGTACTTC
CAILGQESFEQYF
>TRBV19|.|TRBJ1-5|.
TGTGCCAGTAGGGAAGAGGGCCCGGTTAATCAGCCCCAGCATTTT
CASREEGPVNQPQHF
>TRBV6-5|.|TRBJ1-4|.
TGTGCCAGCAGTTACTCAGGGGCCCGACATGAAAAACTGTTTTTT
CASSYSGARHEKLFF
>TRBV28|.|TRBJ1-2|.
TGTGCCAGCACTTCGAGCGGCTATGGCTACACCTTC
CASTSSGYGYTF
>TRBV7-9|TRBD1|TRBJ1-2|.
TGTGCCAGCAGCTCGGGACAGGGAGAGGGCGGCTACACCTTC
CASSSGQGEGGYTF
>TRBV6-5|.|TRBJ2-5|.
TGTGCCAGCAGGCACAGCCAGGAGACCCAGTACTTC
CASRHSQETQYF
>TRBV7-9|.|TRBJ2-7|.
TGTGCCAGCAGCTTAGATGCAGGGTCCTACGAGCAGTACTTC
CASSLDAGSYEQYF
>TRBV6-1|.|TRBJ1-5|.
TGTGCCAGCAGTGATGTAGAGACAGCTTTTGCTCAGCCCCAGCATTTT
CASSDVETAFAQPQHF
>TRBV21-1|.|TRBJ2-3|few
TGTGCCAGCAGCAAAGGCCTTAGCGGGAGTTATACGCAGTATTTT
CASSKGLSGSYTQYF
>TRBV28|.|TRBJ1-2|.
TGTGCCAGCAGTTTATTAGGTTTGACAGCCCAGAACTATGGCTACACCTTC
CASSLLGLTAQNYGYTF
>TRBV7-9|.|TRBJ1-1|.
TGTGCCAGCAGCTTGAGTGAGGTTACTGAAGCTTTCTTT
CASSLSEVTEAFF
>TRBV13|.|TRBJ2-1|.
TGTGCCAGCAGCTTAAAAGATCGTAGGGGTGAGCAGTTCTTC
CASSLKDRRGEQFF
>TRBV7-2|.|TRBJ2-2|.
TGTGCCAGCAGCCCAGTCAGGATCCCCAACACCGGGGAGCTGTTTTTT
CASSPVRIPNTGELFF
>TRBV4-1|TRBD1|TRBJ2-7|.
TGCGCCAGCAGCCCTCGGACAGGGGTCTACGAGCAGTACTTC
CASSPRTGVYEQYF
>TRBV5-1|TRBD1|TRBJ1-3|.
TGCGCCAGCAGCTCAGGGGGGATCTCTGGAAACACCATATATTTT
CASSSGGISGNTIYF
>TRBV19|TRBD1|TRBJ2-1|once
TGTGCCAGTAGCAGGGTTCCACCGGGACAGGGTCTCAATGAGCAGTTCTTC
CASSRVPPGQGLNEQFF
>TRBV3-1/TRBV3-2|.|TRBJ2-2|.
TGTGCCAGCAGCCAACGGGGGATCGGGGAGCTGTTTTTT
CASSQRGIGELFF
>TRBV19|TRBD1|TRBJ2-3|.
TGTGCCAGTAGTAACTACAGGGGGCCTAATCCTCTTACGCAGTATTTT
CASSNYRGPNPLTQYF
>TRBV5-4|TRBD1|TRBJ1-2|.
TGTGCCAGCAGCCCCGGGACAGGGGAGCTCTATGGCTACACCTTC
CASSPGTGELYGYTF
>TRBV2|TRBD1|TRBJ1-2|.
TGTGCCAGCAGTGCCCTGGGACAGGGGGTAGGCTACACCTTC
CASSALGQGVGYTF
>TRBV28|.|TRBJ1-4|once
TGTGCCAGTGGCCGGGGTTGGGGAAATGAAAAACTGTTTTTT
CASGRGWGNEKLFF
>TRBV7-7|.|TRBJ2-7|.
TGTGCTAGCACCGATGGCCGACAGGACCCCGAAGCCTACGAGCAGTACTTC
CASTDGRQDPEAYEQYF
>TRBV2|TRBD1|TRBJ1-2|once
TGTGCCAGCAGGGACAGGGCTGCTAACTATGGCTACACCTTC
CASRDRAANYGYTF
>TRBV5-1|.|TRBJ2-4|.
TGCGCCAGCAGCTTGGGGCAGGTTGCTGCCAAAAACATTCAGTACTTC
CASSLGQVAAKNIQYF
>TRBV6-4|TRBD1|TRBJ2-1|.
TGTGCCAGCAGTGACGGGGACAGGGGCTACAATGAGCAGTTCTTC
CASSDGDRGYNEQFF
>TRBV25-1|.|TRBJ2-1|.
TGTGCCAGCAGTGAATCAAGCCACCGCGGCCACAATGAGCAGTTCTTC
CASSESSHRGHNEQFF
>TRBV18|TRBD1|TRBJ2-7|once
TGTGCCAGCTCCCCCGGGACAGGGGCCTACGAGCAGTACTTC
CASSPGTGAYEQYF